This TCR beta chain is drawn from a study of identical twins. General observations from the study: Models predicted too little out-of-frame TCR alpha sharing in monozygotic twins. Among beta out-of-frame sequences, excess sharing between twins appeared weaker.

Concerning this clonotype itself: The antigen remains undetermined.

V was clipped by 4 bases and J by 4 bases, with 14 bases between them. CDR3 size: 15 residues. Germline loops: CDR1 MNHNY, CDR2 SVGAGI (reference sequence). Template switching (which added a universal primer site) was used, and cDNA carried unique molecular identifiers. TCRdb fed the 5' RACE reads into MiXCR, producing one record per CDR3 protein. The table records 1.5 million or so distinct CDR3 sequences, roughly 35% of them present only once. What was sequenced was cord blood. The chain uses TRBV6-6 and TRBJ1-5; tentatively, D is TRBD1 (5 bases). The TCR sequence derives from a newborn girl in good health. This chain's CDR3 is CASSWDSGRNQPQHF. The CDR3 region has the DNA TGTGCCAGCAGTTGGGACTCGGGACGAAATCAGCCCCAGCATTTT.